This TCR beta chain was sequenced in a study of blood T cell repertoires in COVID-19 (TCRdb year 2020). The study in broad terms: Collaborator samples came from the United States, Italy and Spain and covered acute and convalescent phases of COVID-19. HLA class I and class II types, where available, came from metadata supplied by the sample provider rather than from assay-based typing. The sample metadata nearly always contained a de-identified subject ID, COVID-19 status, age in years and sex. Subjects who had been exposed to COVID-19, were actively infected with it, or had recovered from it provided the deeply sampled blood TCRbeta repertoires that made up the dataset. The material from the prospective study consisted of cDNA or gDNA derived from T cells, B-cell-depleted T cells, or PBMCs. The repertoires were released in a freely available public database intended as a resource for research on the immune response to SARS-CoV-2. Samples were obtained from the ongoing ImmuneRACE study (first 160 participants) and from some 1,300 subjects provided by 6 global collaborators. Beyond this particular receptor, the publication reports: Clinical and demographic metadata were provided uncurated, with the amount varying by source and participant.

Each collaborating institution followed its own protocols to collect whole blood in K2EDTA tubes. Collaborator samples were shipped for TCRbeta analysis as frozen whole blood, isolated PBMCs, or DNA extracted from either sample type. The immunoSEQ Assay, a bias-controlled multiplex PCR, was used to amplify TCRbeta CDR3 regions from genomic DNA. The paper's processing steps were these. Nucleated cell counts per sample were estimated from amplification of reference gene primers within the assay. Sequence reads were collapsed and filtered to measure the absolute abundance of every unique TCRbeta CDR3 rearrangement. For each sample, productive Simpson clonality was calculated by taking the square root of Simpson's diversity index across productive rearrangements. The table comes from immuneACCESS by way of TCRdb, which keeps in-frame sequences with V and J called. Part of the clones is missing from these tables; in studies checked, under half for an unresolved V gene and the rest for unknown reasons. V and J calls and clone size are copied from that table; D and trimming were computed from the DNA. Here the sample has 86,000 or so clones; approximately 79% occur a single time. The top ten clonotypes cover 10% to 12% of the sample.

As regards this clone: Its antigen is not yet known. No qualities accompany the bases; no much larger clone lies one base away.

The material sequenced was peripheral blood. This TCR was sampled from a man between 65 and 85 years old with acute or convalescent COVID-19.

The CDR3 region: CASSQDSGPGGGTDTQYF. The nucleotides are TGCGCCAGCAGCCAAGATTCGGGTCCCGGCGGGGGCACAGATACGCAGTATTTT. Rearrangement joined TRBV4-1 to TRBJ2-3, and perhaps TRBD2 as D gene, on 6 matching bases. V gives up 0 bases and J gives up 1 base, and the segment between their germline ends measures 17 bases. According to the germline V gene, CDR1 reads MGHRA and CDR2 reads YSYEKL. CDR3 length: 18 amino acids, cysteine to phenylalanine. Left in the record is the CDR3 DNA by itself, 54 bases read in frame from the first base.